Detailed here is one TCR beta chain. The table came from immunoSEQ multiplex PCR; TCRdb's copy has only in-frame clones and leaves some out. The table lists some 150,000 clones, 90% of them singletons, with less than 2% in the top ten. This entry comes from a study of T cell responses to AZD1222 COVID-19 vaccine. Germline V CDR1 and CDR2: SGHRS, YFSETQ. V was pared by 4 bases and J by 6 bases, with 7 bases of the junction left unmatched. The CDR3 covers 14 residues. The sample was peripheral blood, taken on day 0 of AZD1222 vaccination. This clonotype originated in an adult in good health. This chain joins TRBV5-1 and TRBJ2-7, with TRBD1 identical over 10 bases. In DNA, the CDR3 is TGCGCCAGCAGCATACAGGGACAGGGGAGCGAGCAGTACTTC. The encoded protein is CASSIQGQGSEQYF.